Below, 19 T cell receptor beta chains from the same sample are listed, as sequenced in a study of T cells after yellow fever vaccination. TCRdb re-analysed the 5' RACE reads in MiXCR, keeping a single row per CDR3 protein. Here the sample spans roughly 350,000 distinct CDR3 sequences, 4.1% being singletons. The starting material was PBMCs, obtained 5 days after the yellow fever booster vaccination. The origin of the receptors is a man aged 18 to 35 who received the YFV17D yellow fever vaccine.

This clonotype was observed a handful of times. This chain uses TRBV12-3 or TRBV12-4 with TRBJ2-5, with 7 nucleotides matching TRBD2. V lost 4 bases to trimming and J lost 2 bases; unmatched junction nucleotides: 1. CDR3 size: 13 residues. The CDR3: CASSYGGQETQYF. The CDR3 nucleotides are TGTGCCAGCAGTTACGGGGGGCAAGAGACCCAGTACTTC.

This clonotype was observed a handful of times. The chain employs TRBV12-3 or TRBV12-4 and TRBJ1-5; D might be TRBD1 (5 bases). CDR3 length equals 16 residues. V lost 1 base, J lost 10 bases, and 20 bases lay in between. Written as DNA, the CDR3 is TGTGCCAGCAGTTTAGGGGGATCGGGGACTCCCACCCCCCAGCATTTT. It codes for CASSLGGSGTPTPQHF.

The V gene is TRBV5-6, the J gene TRBJ1-6; possibly TRBD1 for D (5 bases). Germline lookup yields CDR1 SGHDT and CDR2 YYEEEE. V was clipped by 4 bases and J by 0 bases, with 11 bases between them. The CDR3 consists of 16 residues. The chain's CDR3 is CASSPAGSSYNSPLHF. CDR3 coding DNA: TGTGCCAGCAGCCCGGCAGGGAGCTCCTATAATTCACCCCTCCACTTT.

The chain has TRBV18 and TRBJ1-1; TRBD1 might be the D (5 bases). V lost 3 bases and J 1 base, leaving 9 bases between the germline ends. The CDR3 extends over 14 amino acids. CDR1 and CDR2 from the germline V gene are KGHSH and LQKENI. As DNA, the CDR3 is TGTGCCAGCTCACCTCAGACAGAGAACACTGAAGCTTTCTTT. It is translated as CASSPQTENTEAFF.

This clonotype was observed at least ten times. The chain is built from TRBV3-1 and TRBJ2-5; TRBD2 matches 11 bases. CDR3 length: 19 residues. Germline V gene sequence: CDR1 LGHDT, CDR2 YNNKEL (reference sequence). Germline trimming cut 4 bases from V and 2 bases from J; bases unmatched to any gene: 15. CDR3 loop: CASSLGGWTSGREQETQYF. CDR3 nucleotides: TGTGCCAGCAGCCTTGGCGGGTGGACTAGCGGGCGTGAACAAGAGACCCAGTACTTC.

There are many counts of this clonotype. V usage is TRBV10-3 and J usage is TRBJ2-3, with a tentative D call TRBD1 (5 bases). This CDR3 has 15 amino acids. V was clipped by 4 bases and J by 1 base, with 12 bases between them. Germline CDR1 ENHRY, CDR2 SYGVKD. The CDR3 loop reads CAISVQGRGTDTQYF. In nucleotides, the CDR3 is TGTGCCATCAGTGTCCAGGGTAGAGGCACAGATACGCAGTATTTT.

Many counts were recorded for this clonotype. The chain recombines TRBV6-5 with TRBJ2-1, with 7 bases aligning to TRBD2. CDR1 MNHEY and CDR2 SVGAGI come from the germline V gene. This CDR3 region has 13 residues. Trimming at V came to 5 bases and at J to 8 bases, leaving 6 bases not matched to a gene. CDR3 amino acids: CASSTPGGHEQFF. CDR3 sequence (DNA): TGTGCCAGCAGTACCCCGGGGGGTCATGAGCAGTTCTTC.

CDR3 protein: CASSPKVASFAEQFF. Written as DNA, the CDR3 is TGTGCCAGCAGCCCCAAAGTGGCCAGTTTCGCTGAGCAGTTCTTC. The chain couples TRBV7-3 to TRBJ2-1, with D hard to call. The CDR3 runs to 15 residues. Germline V CDR1 and CDR2: SGHTA, FQGTGA. Between the trimmed V and J ends, which lost 5 bases and 9 bases, there was a span of 20 bases.

The chain employs TRBV11-2 and TRBJ1-5; possibly TRBD1 for D (5 bases). This CDR3 has 17 amino acids. Trimming pared 5 bases from V and 1 base from J, leaving 18 bases between. From germline, CDR1 is SGHAT and CDR2 FQNNGV. CDR3 loop: CASSRQWGRESNQPQHF. The DNA of the CDR3 is TGTGCCAGCAGCCGCCAATGGGGGAGGGAAAGCAATCAGCCCCAGCATTTT.

This clonotype has just a few counts. The V gene is TRBV7-2, the J gene TRBJ1-1; 8 bases are shared with TRBD1. With 5 bases clipped from V and 5 bases from J, the junction kept 7 bases outside the gene matches. The CDR3 runs 14 residues. From germline, CDR1 is SGHTA and CDR2 FQGNSA. The CDR3 here is CASSPETGVTEAFF. CDR3 DNA: TGTGCCAGCAGCCCGGAGACAGGGGTGACTGAAGCTTTCTTT.

This sequence joins TRBV10-3 and TRBJ1-1; D perhaps matches TRBD1 (6 bases). Germline values: CDR1 ENHRY, CDR2 SYGVKD. The CDR3 runs to 15 residues. Trimming took off 4 bases at V and 4 bases at J, with 16 bases between the two ends. The CDR3 protein is CAISGVGGAPTEAFF. DNA for the CDR3: TGTGCCATCAGTGGGGTGGGGGGGGCGCCCACTGAAGCTTTCTTT.

V usage is TRBV27 and J usage is TRBJ2-3; D possibly corresponds to TRBD1 (7 bases). Germline V gene lookup returns CDR1 MNHEY and CDR2 SMNVEV (reference sequence). This CDR3 has 12 amino acids. V was trimmed by 10 bases and J by 4 bases, leaving 12 bases between them. The CDR3 sequence is CATRGEPDTQYF. DNA of the CDR3: TGTGCCACCAGGGGGGAGCCAGATACGCAGTATTTT.

This clonotype was seen a handful of times. The chain joins TRBV15 to TRBJ2-5; TRBD2 agrees at 11 bases. Germline CDR1 LNHNV, CDR2 YYDKDF (reference sequence). This CDR3 has 15 residues. V was pared by 5 bases and J by 0 bases, with 2 bases of the junction left unmatched. The DNA for the CDR3 is TGTGCCACCAGCGGGACTAGCGGAAACCAAGAGACCCAGTACTTC. Protein: CATSGTSGNQETQYF.

The V call is TRBV20-1, the J call TRBJ2-5; 11 bases are shared with TRBD1. CDR1 DFQATT and CDR2 SNEGSKA come from the germline V gene (reference sequence). There are 14 residues in the CDR3. Losses at the gene ends were 2 bases for V and 7 bases for J; bases not matched to a gene: 6. The chain's CDR3 is CSARRTGGLATQYF. The DNA of the CDR3 is TGCAGTGCTAGAAGGACAGGGGGCCTGGCGACCCAGTACTTC.

This clonotype showed up just a few times. The chain links TRBV12-3 or TRBV12-4 to TRBJ2-3; D gene ambiguous. The length of the CDR3 is 14 residues. V was pared by 6 bases and J by 6 bases, with 16 bases between. CDR3 region: CASSTYSMADTQYF. As DNA, the CDR3 is TGTGCCAGCAGCACCTATAGCATGGCGGATACGCAGTATTTT.

The rearrangement links TRBV29-1 to TRBJ2-6; D not resolved. The germline V gene has CDR1 SQVTM and CDR2 ANQGSEA. The CDR3 is made up of 13 amino acids. V lost 4 bases and J 0 bases, leaving 4 bases between the germline ends. The CDR3 spells CSVVNSGANVLTF. The CDR3 DNA reads as TGCAGCGTTGTCAACTCTGGGGCCAACGTCCTGACTTTC.

This clonotype was detected a few times. The V call is TRBV29-1, the J call TRBJ2-3; 10 nucleotides line up with TRBD2. Unmatched junction bases numbered 3, after V lost 4 bases and J lost 5 bases. Germline V gene lookup returns CDR1 SQVTM and CDR2 ANQGSEA. This CDR3 is 13 amino acids long. In DNA form, the CDR3 reads TGCAGCGTTGTACCTAGCGGGGGAGATACGCAGTATTTT. Amino acids: CSVVPSGGDTQYF.

The chain uses TRBV14 and TRBJ2-2; D is ambiguous. The V end lost 1 base, the J end lost 3 bases, and 3 bases lay between the germline ends. Germline loops: CDR1 SGHDN, CDR2 FVKESK. The CDR3 length is 13 residues. CDR3: CASSQVHTGELFF. In DNA, the CDR3 is TGTGCCAGCAGCCAAGTTCACACCGGGGAGCTGTTTTTT.

This clonotype was seen a few times. This chain links TRBV30 with TRBJ1-6, with 9 positions matching TRBD1. Germline CDR1 is GTSNPN and CDR2 is SVGIG (reference sequence). This CDR3 spans 16 amino acids. Trimming took 1 base from V and 1 from J; bases not matched to a gene: 2. The DNA of the CDR3 is TGTGCCTGGAGTGACGGACAGGGGTCCTATAATTCACCCCTCCACTTT. Encoded protein: CAWSDGQGSYNSPLHF.